This T cell receptor beta chain was found in a study of T cell responses to AZD1222 COVID-19 vaccine (dated by TCRdb to about 2021). About the study as a whole: A total of around 240 trial participants underwent TCR sequencing, of whom 200 to 220 had received two doses of AZD1222 and some 26 had received two doses of the MenACWY control vaccine. Enrollment into the trials was organized by age into subgroups of 18-55, 56-69 and 70-plus years, and those subgroups contained approximately 160, 26 and 62 TCR-sequenced participants, respectively.

What the study reported, not specific to this receptor: Vaccine-associated CD4 TCRs spanned the whole spike protein, with dominant responses in regions 160-218 and 743-854. The 56-69-year group was small, and its depth increase did not reach significance, likely because of low power. Participants were mostly white British, with more females than males. The authors suggested clonal diversity may have been underestimated. Only a handful of AZD1222 recipients were SARS-CoV-2 seropositive at baseline, limiting conclusions about previously exposed vaccinees. Epitopes outside the regions mutated in the B.1.351 and B.1.1.7 variants were reportedly recognized by nearly half of the unique spike-specific TCRs. Because no day 14 peak-response samples were available, the repertoires could be characterized only after the peak T cell response. After two AZD1222 doses, spike-specific TCR breadth and depth were significantly higher than at day 0 and than in MenACWY recipients.

Taken with the paper, the label for time point translates to: about 28 days (+/-7) after the second vaccine dose. AZD1222 recipients whose second dose came at about 4 weeks and those whose second dose came at about 12 weeks were combined into one group, since spike-specific TCR depth and breadth did not differ between the two schedules. Samples from vaccinated people were obtained from the UK trials COV001 and COV002, which included a single-blind randomized controlled phase 2/3 trial of AZD1222 (ChAdOx1 nCoV-19) in healthy adults. For TCRbeta chain sequencing, PBMC samples were collected from trial participants at day 0 and at day 28 after the second dose. The CDR3 regions of human TCRbeta chains were subjected to immunosequencing. As for the original processing: Repertoire TCRs were checked for matches against a reference library of SARS-CoV-2-specific TCRs that had been generated using the MIRA antigen-specificity platform. Breadth was defined as the fraction of unique TCRs that were SARS-CoV-2-associated, and depth was defined as the fraction of total T cells that were SARS-CoV-2-associated. Using the MIRA data, each spike-specific TCR was assigned both to the spike region to which the TCR was reactive and to a CD4 or CD8 class. Log10-transformed breadth and depth values were compared by one-way ANOVA with Sidak's multiple comparisons tests. TCRdb limited this immuneACCESS table to in-frame rearrangements with V and J called. A share of clones is missing; checked studies link under half to unresolved V genes, and the rest is unexplained. That table supplies the V and J calls and clone size; D and trimming were determined from the DNA. Here the sample has 15,000 to 20,000 clones; 85% to 90% occur a single time. 8% to 10% of the sample is taken by the ten largest.

A note on this clone: Its antigen is currently not known. No qualities accompany the bases; no much larger clone lies one base away.

For this chain, trimming is 9 bases at the V end and 8 bases at the J end, and the number of junction bases without a gene match is 15. Measured from the cysteine to the phenylalanine, the CDR3 is 14 residues long. CDR3 DNA only is kept here, 42 bases in frame from base 1. From the germline V gene (reference sequence), CDR1 is MNHNY and CDR2 is SVGAGI. The receptor was derived from an adult who received the AZD1222 COVID-19 vaccine. The chain is assembled from TRBV6-6 and TRBJ1-2, with TRBD1 identical over 7 junction bases. The sequences come from peripheral blood, collected 28 days after the second AZD1222 dose. CDR3 region: CASFQGGTGKGYTF. The nucleotides read TGTGCCAGTTTCCAGGGGGGCACAGGGAAAGGCTACACCTTC.